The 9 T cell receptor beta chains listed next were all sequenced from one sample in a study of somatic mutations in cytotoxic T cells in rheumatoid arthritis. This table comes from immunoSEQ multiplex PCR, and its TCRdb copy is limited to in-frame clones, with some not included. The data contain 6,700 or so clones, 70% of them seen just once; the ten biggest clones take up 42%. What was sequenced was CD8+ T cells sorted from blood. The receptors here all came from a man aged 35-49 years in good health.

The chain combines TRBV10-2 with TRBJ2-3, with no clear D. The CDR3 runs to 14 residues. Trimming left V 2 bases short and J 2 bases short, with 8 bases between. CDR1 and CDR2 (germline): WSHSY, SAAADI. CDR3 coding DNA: TGCGCCAGCAGTGAGGTCAGCTACACAGATACGCAGTATTTT. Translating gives CASSEVSYTDTQYF.

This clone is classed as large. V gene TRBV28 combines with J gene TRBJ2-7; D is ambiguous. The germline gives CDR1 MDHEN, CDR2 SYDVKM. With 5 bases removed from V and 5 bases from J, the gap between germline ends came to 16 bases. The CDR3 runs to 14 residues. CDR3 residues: CASSPSDLFDEQYF. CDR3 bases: TGTGCCAGCAGTCCCAGTGATCTTTTCGACGAGCAGTACTTC.

CDR3 in amino acids: CASSFHAGAAAEKLFF. The CDR3 DNA is TGTGCCAGCAGTTTCCATGCAGGGGCCGCTGCAGAAAAACTGTTTTTT. The rearrangement joins TRBV28 to TRBJ1-4; D might be TRBD1 (6 bases). CDR3 length: 16 residues. Germline V CDR1 and CDR2: MDHEN, SYDVKM. Trimming left V 3 bases short and J 8 bases short, with 19 bases between. The variable domain in full, with the rest retrieved from reference TRBV28 and TRBJ1-4, is DVKVTQSSRYLVKRTGEKVFLECVQDMDHENMFWYRQDPGLGLRLIYFSYDVKMKEKGDIPEGYSVSREKKERFSLILESASTNQTSMYLCASSFHAGAAAEKLFFGSGTQLSVL.

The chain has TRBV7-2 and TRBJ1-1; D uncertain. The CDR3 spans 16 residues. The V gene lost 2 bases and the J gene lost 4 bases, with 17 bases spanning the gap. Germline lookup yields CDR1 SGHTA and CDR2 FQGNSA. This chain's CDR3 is CASSLSFGFTGTEAFF. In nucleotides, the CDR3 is TGTGCCAGCAGCTTAAGTTTCGGTTTTACGGGCACTGAAGCTTTCTTT.

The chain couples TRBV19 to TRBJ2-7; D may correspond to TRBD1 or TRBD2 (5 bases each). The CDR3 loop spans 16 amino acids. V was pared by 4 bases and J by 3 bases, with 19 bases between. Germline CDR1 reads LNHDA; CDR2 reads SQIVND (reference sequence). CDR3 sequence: CASSTREPGPFYEQYF. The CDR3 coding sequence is TGTGCCAGTAGTACCAGGGAGCCGGGACCGTTCTACGAGCAGTACTTC.

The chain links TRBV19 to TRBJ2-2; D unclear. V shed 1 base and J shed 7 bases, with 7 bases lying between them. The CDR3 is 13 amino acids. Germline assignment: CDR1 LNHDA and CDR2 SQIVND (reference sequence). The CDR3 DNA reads TGTGCCAGTAGTATAGCAAGGGTCGGGGAGCTGTTTTTT. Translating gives CASSIARVGELFF. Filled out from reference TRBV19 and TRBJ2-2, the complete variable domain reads DGGITQSPKYLFRKEGQNVTLSCEQNLNHDAMYWYRQDPGQGLRLIYYSQIVNDFQKGDIAEGYSVSREKKESFPLTVTSAQKNPTAFYLCASSIARVGELFFGEGSRLTVL.

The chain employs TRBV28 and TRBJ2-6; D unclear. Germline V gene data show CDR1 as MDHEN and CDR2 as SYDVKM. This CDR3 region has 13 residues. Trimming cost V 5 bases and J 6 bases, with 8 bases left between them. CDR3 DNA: TGTGCCAGCAGTCCCGCCCTGGCCAACGTCCTGACTTTC. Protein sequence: CASSPALANVLTF.

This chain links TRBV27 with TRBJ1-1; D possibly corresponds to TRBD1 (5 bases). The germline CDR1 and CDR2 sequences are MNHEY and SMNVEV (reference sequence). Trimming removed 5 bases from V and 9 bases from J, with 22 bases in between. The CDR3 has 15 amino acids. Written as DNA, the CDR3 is TGTGCCAGCAGTCCACGGTTCGGCGGGGCCCTTAAAGCTTTCTTT. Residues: CASSPRFGGALKAFF.

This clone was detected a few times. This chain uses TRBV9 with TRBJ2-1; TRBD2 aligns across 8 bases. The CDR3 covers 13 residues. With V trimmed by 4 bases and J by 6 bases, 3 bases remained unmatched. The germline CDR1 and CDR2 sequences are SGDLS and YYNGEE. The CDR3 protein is CASSWTSSNEQFF. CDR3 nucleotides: TGTGCCAGCAGCTGGACTAGCAGCAATGAGCAGTTCTTC.